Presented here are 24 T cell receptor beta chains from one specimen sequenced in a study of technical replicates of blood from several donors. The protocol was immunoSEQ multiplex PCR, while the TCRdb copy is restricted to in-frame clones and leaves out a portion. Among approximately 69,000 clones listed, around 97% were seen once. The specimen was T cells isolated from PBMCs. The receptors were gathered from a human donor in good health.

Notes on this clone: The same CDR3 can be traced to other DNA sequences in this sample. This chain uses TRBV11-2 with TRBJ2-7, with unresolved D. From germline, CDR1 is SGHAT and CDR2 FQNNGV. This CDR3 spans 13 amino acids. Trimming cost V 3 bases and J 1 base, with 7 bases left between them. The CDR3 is CASSFPGSYEQYF. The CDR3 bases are TGTGCCAGCAGCTTCCCAGGATCCTACGAGCAGTACTTC.

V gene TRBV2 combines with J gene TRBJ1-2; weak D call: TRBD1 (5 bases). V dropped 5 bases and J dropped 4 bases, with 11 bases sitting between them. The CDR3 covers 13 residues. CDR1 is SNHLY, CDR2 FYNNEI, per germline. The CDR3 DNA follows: TGTGCCAGCAGTAAAAGACAGACCTATGGCTACACCTTC. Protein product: CASSKRQTYGYTF.

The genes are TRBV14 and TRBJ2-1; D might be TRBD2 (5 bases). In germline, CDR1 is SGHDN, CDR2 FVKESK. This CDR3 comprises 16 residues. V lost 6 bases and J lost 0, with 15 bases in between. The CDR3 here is CASRPRTGSSYNEQFF. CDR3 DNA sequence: TGTGCCAGCAGGCCAAGGACTGGAAGCTCCTACAATGAGCAGTTCTTC.

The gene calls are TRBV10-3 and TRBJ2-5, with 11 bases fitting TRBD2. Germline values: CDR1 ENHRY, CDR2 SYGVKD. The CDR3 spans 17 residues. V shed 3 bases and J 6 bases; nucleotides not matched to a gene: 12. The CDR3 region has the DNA TGTGCCATCAGTGAACGGCTAGCGGGAGGCCATATAAAGACCCAGTACTTC. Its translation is CAISERLAGGHIKTQYF.

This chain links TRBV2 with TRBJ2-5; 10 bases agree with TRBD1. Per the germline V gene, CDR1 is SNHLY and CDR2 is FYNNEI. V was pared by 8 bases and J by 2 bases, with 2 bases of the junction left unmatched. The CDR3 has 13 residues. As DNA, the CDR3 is TGTGCCAGCCGGGACAGGGGTCAAGAGACCCAGTACTTC. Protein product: CASRDRGQETQYF.

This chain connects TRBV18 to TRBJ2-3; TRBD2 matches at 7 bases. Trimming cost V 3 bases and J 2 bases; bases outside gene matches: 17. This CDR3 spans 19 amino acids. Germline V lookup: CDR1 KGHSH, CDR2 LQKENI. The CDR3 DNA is TGTGCCAGCTCACCCATCGACCGACTAGCTAGGGTAACCACAGATACGCAGTATTTT. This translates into CASSPIDRLARVTTDTQYF. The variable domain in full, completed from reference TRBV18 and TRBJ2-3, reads NAGVMQNPRHLVRRRGQEARLRCSPMKGHSHVYWYRQLPEEGLKFMVYLQKENIIDESGMPKERFSAEFPKEGPSILRIQQVVRGDSAAYFCASSPIDRLARVTTDTQYFGPGTRLTVL.

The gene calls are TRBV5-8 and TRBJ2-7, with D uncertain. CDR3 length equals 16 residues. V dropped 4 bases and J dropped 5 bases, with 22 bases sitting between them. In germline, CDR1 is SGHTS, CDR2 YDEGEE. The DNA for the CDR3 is TGTGCCAGCAGCGGTTTTGGGTGGGCCCGGAACAACGAGCAGTACTTC. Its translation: CASSGFGWARNNEQYF.

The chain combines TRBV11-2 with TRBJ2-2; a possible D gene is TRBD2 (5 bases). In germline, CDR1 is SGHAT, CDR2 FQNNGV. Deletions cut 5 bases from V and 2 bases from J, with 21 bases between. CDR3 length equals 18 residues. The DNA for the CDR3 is TGTGCCAGCAGCCCGCCCCTTCTAGCCCGAGGAAACACCGGGGAGCTGTTTTTT. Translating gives CASSPPLLARGNTGELFF. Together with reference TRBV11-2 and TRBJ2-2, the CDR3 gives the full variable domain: EAGVAQSPRYKIIEKRQSVAFWCNPISGHATLYWYQQILGQGPKLLIQFQNNGVVDDSQLPKDRFSAERLKGVDSTLKIQPAKLEDSAVYLCASSPPLLARGNTGELFFGEGSRLTVL.

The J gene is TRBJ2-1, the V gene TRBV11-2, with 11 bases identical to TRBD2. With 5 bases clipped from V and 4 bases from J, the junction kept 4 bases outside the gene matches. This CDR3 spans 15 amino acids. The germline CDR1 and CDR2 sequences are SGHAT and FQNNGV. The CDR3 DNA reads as TGTGCCAGCAGCCGACTAGCGGGGCATTACAATGAGCAGTTCTTC. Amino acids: CASSRLAGHYNEQFF.

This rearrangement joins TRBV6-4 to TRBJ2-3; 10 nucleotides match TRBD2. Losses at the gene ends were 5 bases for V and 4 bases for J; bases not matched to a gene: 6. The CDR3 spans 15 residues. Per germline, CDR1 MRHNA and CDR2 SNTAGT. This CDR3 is CASSPLAGEADTQYF. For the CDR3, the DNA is TGTGCCAGCAGTCCCCTAGCGGGGGAGGCAGATACGCAGTATTTT.

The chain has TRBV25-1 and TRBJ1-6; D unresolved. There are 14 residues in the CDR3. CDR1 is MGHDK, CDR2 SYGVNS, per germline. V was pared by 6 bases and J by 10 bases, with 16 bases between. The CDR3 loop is CASSLAIGVSPLHF. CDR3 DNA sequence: TGTGCCAGCAGCTTGGCTATCGGGGTCTCACCCCTCCACTTT.

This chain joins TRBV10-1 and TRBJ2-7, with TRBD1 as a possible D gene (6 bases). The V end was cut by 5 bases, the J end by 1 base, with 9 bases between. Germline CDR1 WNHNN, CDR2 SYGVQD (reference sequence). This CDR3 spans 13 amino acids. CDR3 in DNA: TGCGCCAGCAGTCCAGGACAGTCCTACGAGCAGTACTTC. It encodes CASSPGQSYEQYF.

CDR3 DNA sequence: TGTGCCAGCAGCCAAGAATTGGCTAGCGGAAATGCAGATACGCAGTATTTT. It yields the protein CASSQELASGNADTQYF. The J gene is TRBJ2-3, the V gene TRBV4-2, with 7 bases fitting TRBD2. The CDR3 totals 17 residues. V lost 0 bases and J lost 4; bases outside the gene matches: 10. CDR1 and CDR2 from the germline V gene are LGHNA and YNFKEQ.

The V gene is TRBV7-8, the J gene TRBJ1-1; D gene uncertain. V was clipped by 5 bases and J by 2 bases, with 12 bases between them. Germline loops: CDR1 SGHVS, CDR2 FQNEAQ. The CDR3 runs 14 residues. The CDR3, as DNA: TGTGCCAGCAGCAGACGGGAGATTAACACTGAAGCTTTCTTT. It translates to CASSRREINTEAFF.

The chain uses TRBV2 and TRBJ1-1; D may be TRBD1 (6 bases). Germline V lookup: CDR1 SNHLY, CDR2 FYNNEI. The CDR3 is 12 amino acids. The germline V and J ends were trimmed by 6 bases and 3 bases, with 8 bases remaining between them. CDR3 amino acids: CASSKGDTEAFF. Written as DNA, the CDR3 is TGTGCCAGCAGCAAGGGGGACACTGAAGCTTTCTTT.

The CDR3 protein is CASSHTSRGNYGYTF. DNA of the CDR3: TGCGCCAGCAGCCATACGTCCAGGGGAAATTATGGCTACACCTTC. This sequence joins TRBV4-1 and TRBJ1-2; TRBD1 is a possible D gene (6 bases). The germline CDR1 and CDR2 sequences are MGHRA and YSYEKL. The CDR3 runs to 15 residues. The ends were cut back, 3 bases at V and 5 bases at J, with 16 bases in the middle.

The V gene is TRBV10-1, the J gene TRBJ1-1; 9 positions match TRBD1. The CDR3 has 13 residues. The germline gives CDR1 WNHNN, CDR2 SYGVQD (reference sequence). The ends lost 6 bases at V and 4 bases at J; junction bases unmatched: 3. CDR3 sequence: CASSGTGPTEAFF. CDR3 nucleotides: TGCGCCAGCAGCGGGACAGGGCCCACTGAAGCTTTCTTT.

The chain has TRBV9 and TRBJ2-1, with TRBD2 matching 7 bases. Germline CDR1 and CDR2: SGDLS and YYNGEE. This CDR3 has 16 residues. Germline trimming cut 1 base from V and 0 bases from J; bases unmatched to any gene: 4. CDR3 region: CASSVRAGNSYNEQFF. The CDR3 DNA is TGTGCCAGCAGCGTAAGAGCGGGAAACTCCTACAATGAGCAGTTCTTC.

CDR3 residues: CASRTDRGNLEAFF. CDR3 bases: TGTGCCAGCAGGACAGACAGGGGGAATCTTGAAGCTTTCTTT. V usage is TRBV28 and J usage is TRBJ1-1; TRBD1 aligns across 9 bases. With 6 bases clipped from V and 7 bases from J, the junction kept 9 bases outside the gene matches. CDR1 and CDR2 (germline): MDHEN, SYDVKM. The CDR3 extends over 14 amino acids. Full variable domain (remainder filled in from reference TRBV28 and TRBJ1-1): DVKVTQSSRYLVKRTGEKVFLECVQDMDHENMFWYRQDPGLGLRLIYFSYDVKMKEKGDIPEGYSVSREKKERFSLILESASTNQTSMYLCASRTDRGNLEAFFGQGTRLTVV.

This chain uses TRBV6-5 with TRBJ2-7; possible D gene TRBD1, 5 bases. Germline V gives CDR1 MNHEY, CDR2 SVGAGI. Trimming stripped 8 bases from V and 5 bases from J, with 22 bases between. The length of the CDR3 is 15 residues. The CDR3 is CASSPLGQGDHEQYF. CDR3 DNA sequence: TGTGCCAGCTCTCCCCTTGGGCAGGGTGACCACGAGCAGTACTTC.

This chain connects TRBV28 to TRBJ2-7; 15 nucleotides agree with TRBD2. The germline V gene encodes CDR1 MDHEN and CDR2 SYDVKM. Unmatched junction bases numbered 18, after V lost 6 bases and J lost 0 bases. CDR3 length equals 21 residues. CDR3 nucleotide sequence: TGTGCCAGCAGCTACTACCCATCCCGGACTAGCGGGAGGGTGAGCTCCTACGAGCAGTACTTC. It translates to CASSYYPSRTSGRVSSYEQYF.

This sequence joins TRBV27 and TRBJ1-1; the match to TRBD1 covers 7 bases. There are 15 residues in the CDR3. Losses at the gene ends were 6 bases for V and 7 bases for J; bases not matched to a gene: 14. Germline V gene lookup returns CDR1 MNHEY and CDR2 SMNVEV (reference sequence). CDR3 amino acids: CASSANRYRDSEAFF. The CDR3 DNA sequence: TGTGCCAGCAGCGCCAACCGATACAGGGACAGTGAAGCTTTCTTT.

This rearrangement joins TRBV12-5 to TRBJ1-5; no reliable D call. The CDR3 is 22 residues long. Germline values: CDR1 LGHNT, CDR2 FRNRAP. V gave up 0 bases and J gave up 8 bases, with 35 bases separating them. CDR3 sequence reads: CASGLVLLGLSGGPGSIKPQHF. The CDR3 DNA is TGTGCTAGTGGTTTGGTACTTTTGGGTCTGAGTGGAGGGCCGGGGTCGATTAAGCCCCAGCATTTT.

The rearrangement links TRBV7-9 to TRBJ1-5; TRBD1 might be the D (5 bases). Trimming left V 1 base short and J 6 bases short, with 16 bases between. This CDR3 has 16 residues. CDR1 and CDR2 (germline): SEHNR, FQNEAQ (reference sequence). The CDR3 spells CASSLGLRGGGQPQHF. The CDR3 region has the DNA TGTGCCAGCAGCTTAGGCTTAAGGGGAGGAGGTCAGCCCCAGCATTTT.